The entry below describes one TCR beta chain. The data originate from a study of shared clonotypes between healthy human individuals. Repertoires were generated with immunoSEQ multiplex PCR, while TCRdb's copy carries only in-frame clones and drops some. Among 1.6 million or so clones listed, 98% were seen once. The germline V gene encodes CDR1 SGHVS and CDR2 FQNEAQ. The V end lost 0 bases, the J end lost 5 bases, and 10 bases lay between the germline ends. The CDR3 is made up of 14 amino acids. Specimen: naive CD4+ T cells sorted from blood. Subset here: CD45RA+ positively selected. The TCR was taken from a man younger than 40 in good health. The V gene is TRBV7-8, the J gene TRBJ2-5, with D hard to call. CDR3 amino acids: CASSLAGISETQYF. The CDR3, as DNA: TGTGCCAGCAGCTTAGCTGGGATTTCGGAGACCCAGTACTTC.